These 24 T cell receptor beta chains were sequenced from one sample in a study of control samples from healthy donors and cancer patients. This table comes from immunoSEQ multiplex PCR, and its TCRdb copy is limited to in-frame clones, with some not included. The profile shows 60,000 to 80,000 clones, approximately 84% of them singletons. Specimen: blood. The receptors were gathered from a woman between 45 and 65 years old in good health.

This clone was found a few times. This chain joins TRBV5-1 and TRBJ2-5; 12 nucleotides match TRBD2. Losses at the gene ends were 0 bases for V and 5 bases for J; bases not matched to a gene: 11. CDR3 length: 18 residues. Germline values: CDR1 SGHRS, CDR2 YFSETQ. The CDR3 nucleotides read TGCGCCAGCAGCTTGGATCCTAGCGGGAGGGTGAATTGGGAGACCCAGTACTTC. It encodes CASSLDPSGRVNWETQYF.

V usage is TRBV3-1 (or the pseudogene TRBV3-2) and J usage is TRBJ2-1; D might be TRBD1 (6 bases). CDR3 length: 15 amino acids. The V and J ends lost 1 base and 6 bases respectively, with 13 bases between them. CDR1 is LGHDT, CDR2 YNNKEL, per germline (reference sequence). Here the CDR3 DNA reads TGTGCCAGCAGCCAAGTCCTGGACAGTATCAATGAGCAGTTCTTC. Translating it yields CASSQVLDSINEQFF.

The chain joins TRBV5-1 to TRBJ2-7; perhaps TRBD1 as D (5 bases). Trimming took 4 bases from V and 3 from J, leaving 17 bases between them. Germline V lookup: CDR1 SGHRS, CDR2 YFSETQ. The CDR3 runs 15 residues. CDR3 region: CASSPHSGWLYEQYF. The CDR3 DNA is TGCGCCAGCAGCCCACACTCAGGGTGGCTCTACGAGCAGTACTTC.

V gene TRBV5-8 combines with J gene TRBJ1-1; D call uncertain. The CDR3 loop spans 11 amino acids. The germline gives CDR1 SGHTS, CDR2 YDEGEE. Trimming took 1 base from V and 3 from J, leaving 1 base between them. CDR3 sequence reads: CASSLYTEAFF. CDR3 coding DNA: TGTGCCAGCAGCTTGTACACTGAAGCTTTCTTT.

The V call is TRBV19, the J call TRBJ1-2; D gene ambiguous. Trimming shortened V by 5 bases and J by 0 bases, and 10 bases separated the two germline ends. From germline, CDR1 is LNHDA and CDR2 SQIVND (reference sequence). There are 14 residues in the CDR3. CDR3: CASSVRNPNYGYTF. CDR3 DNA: TGTGCCAGTAGTGTAAGGAATCCTAACTATGGCTACACCTTC. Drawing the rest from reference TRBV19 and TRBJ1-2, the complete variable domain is DGGITQSPKYLFRKEGQNVTLSCEQNLNHDAMYWYRQDPGQGLRLIYYSQIVNDFQKGDIAEGYSVSREKKESFPLTVTSAQKNPTAFYLCASSVRNPNYGYTFGSGTRLTVV.

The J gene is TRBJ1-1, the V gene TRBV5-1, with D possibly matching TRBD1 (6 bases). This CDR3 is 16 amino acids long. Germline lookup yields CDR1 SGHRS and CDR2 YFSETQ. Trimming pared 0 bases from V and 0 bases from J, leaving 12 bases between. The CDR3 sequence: CASSLGTGPMNTEAFF. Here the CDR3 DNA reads TGCGCCAGCAGCTTGGGAACAGGGCCCATGAACACTGAAGCTTTCTTT.

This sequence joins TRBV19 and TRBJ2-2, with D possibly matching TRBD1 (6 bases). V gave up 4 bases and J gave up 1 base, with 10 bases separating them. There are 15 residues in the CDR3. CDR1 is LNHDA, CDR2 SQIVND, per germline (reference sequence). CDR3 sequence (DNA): TGTGCCAGTAGTAGGACAGACGGGAACACCGGGGAGCTGTTTTTT. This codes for CASSRTDGNTGELFF.

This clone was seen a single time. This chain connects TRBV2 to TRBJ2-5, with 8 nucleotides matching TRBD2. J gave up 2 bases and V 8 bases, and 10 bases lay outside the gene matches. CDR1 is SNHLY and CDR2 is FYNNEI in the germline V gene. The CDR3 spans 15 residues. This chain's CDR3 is CASGAGAGLQETQYF. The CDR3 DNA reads TGTGCCAGCGGAGCGGGGGCAGGGCTACAAGAGACCCAGTACTTC.

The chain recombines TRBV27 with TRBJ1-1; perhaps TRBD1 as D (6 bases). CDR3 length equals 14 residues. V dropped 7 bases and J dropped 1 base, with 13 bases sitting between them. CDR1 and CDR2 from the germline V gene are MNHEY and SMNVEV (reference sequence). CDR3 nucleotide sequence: TGTGCCAGCAAACCGGGACAAACGAACACTGAAGCTTTCTTT. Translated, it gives CASKPGQTNTEAFF.

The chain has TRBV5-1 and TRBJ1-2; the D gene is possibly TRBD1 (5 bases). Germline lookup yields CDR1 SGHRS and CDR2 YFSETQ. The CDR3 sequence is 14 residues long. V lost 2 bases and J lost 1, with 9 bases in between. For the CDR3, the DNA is TGCGCCAGCAGCTTACGGGGCGTTAACTATGGCTACACCTTC. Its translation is CASSLRGVNYGYTF.

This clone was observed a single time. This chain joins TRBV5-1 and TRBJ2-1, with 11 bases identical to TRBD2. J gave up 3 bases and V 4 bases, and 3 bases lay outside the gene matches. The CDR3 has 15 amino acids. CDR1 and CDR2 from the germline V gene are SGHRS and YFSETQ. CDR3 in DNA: TGCGCCAGCAGCATGGGACTAGCGGACTACAATGAGCAGTTCTTC. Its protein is CASSMGLADYNEQFF. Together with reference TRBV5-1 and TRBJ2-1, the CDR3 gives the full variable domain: KAGVTQTPRYLIKTRGQQVTLSCSPISGHRSVSWYQQTPGQGLQFLFEYFSETQRNKGNFPGRFSGRQFSNSRSEMNVSTLELGDSALYLCASSMGLADYNEQFFGPGTRLTVL.

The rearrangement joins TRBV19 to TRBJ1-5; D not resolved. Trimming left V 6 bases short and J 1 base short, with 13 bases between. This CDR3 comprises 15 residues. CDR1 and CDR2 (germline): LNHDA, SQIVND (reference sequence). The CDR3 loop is CASRPAFRSNQPQHF. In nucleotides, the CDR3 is TGTGCCAGTAGACCCGCGTTCAGGAGCAATCAGCCCCAGCATTTT.

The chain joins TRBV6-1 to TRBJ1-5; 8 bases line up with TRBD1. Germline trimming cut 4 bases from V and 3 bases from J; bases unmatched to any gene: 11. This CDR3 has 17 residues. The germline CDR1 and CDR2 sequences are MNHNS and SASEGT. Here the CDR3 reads CASSGGQGVVVNQPQHF. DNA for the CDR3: TGTGCCAGCAGTGGAGGACAGGGAGTGGTGGTCAATCAGCCCCAGCATTTT.

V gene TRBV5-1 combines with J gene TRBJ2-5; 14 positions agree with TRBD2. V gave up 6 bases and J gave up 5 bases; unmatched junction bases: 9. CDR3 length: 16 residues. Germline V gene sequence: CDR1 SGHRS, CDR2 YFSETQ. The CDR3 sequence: CASNTGLAGVVETQYF. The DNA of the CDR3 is TGCGCCAGCAATACGGGACTAGCGGGAGTAGTGGAGACCCAGTACTTC.

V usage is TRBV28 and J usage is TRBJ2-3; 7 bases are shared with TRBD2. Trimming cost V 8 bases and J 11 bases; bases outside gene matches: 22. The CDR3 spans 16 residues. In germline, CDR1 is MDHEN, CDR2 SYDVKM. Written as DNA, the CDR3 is TGTGCCAGCCAGGTGGGGGAGGGCCATTTCTCACCTCGGCAGTATTTT. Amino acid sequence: CASQVGEGHFSPRQYF.

CDR3 loop: CASRKGNQPQHF. The DNA for the CDR3 is TGTGCCAGCAGGAAAGGCAATCAGCCCCAGCATTTT. This chain connects TRBV2 to TRBJ1-5; no reliable D call. The CDR3 totals 12 residues. V lost 6 bases and J lost 2, with 5 bases in between. CDR1 SNHLY and CDR2 FYNNEI come from the germline V gene.

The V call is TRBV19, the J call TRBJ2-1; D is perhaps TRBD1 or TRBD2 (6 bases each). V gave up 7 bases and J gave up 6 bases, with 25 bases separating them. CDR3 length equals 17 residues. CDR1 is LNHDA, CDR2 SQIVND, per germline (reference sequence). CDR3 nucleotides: TGTGCCAGTATTCCCGATGGGGGGACTCAAGGGGGCAATGAGCAGTTCTTC. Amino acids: CASIPDGGTQGGNEQFF.

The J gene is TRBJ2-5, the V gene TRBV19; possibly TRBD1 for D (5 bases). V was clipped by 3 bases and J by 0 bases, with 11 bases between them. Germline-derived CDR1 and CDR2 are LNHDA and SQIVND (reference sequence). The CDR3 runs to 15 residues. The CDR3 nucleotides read TGTGCCAGTAGTATTTTGGCAGGGTACCAAGAGACCCAGTACTTC. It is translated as CASSILAGYQETQYF.

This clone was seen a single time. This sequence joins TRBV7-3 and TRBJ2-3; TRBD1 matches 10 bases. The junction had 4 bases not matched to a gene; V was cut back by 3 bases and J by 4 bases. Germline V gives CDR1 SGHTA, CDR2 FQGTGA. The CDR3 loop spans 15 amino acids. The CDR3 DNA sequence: TGTGCCAGCAGCTTGACAGGGGGCGCGTCAGATACGCAGTATTTT. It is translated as CASSLTGGASDTQYF.

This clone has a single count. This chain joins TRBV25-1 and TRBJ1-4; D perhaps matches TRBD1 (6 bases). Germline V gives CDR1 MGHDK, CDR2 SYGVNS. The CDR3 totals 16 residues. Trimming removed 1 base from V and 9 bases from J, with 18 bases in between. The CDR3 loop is CASSESPGQVRQKLFF. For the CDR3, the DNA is TGTGCCAGCAGTGAATCACCGGGACAAGTACGTCAAAAACTGTTTTTT.

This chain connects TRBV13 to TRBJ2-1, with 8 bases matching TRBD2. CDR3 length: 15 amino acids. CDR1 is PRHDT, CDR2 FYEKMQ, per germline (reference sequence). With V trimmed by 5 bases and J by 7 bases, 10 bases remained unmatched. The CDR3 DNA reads TGTGCCAGCAGCGGTGGAGCGGGAGTTCGAAATGAGCAGTTCTTC. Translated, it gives CASSGGAGVRNEQFF.

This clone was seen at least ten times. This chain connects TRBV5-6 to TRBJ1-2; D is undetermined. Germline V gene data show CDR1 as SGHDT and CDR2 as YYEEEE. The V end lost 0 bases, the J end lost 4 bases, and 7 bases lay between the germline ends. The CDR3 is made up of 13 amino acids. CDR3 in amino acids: CASSLDVIYGYTF. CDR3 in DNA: TGTGCCAGCAGCTTGGACGTTATCTATGGCTACACCTTC.

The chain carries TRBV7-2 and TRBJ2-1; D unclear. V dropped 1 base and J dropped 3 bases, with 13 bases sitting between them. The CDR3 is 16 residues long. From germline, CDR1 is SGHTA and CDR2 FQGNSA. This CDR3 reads CASSLEGSLGYNEQFF. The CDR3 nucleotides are TGTGCCAGCAGCTTAGAGGGCAGTTTAGGCTACAATGAGCAGTTCTTC.

CDR3 sequence: CAISETDNPNYGYTF. In DNA, the CDR3 is TGTGCCATCAGTGAGACGGACAATCCTAACTATGGCTACACCTTC. The rearrangement joins TRBV10-3 to TRBJ1-2, with a tentative D call TRBD1 (5 bases). The V gene lost 2 bases and the J gene lost 0 bases, with 10 bases spanning the gap. The CDR3 has 15 residues. Germline V lookup: CDR1 ENHRY, CDR2 SYGVKD.